This T cell receptor beta chain appears in the sequencing data of a study of regulatory T cells in long-lasting Graves disease. The study, taken as a whole, reports: Accuracy might have suffered from few samples. Persistent disease was associated with favored TRBV28 usage and with favored use of TRBJ1-2 and TRBJ2-5.

Time point: newly diagnosed GD, antithyroid drugs for less than 3 months. Extracted PBMC RNA gave rise to the TCR library. Arm-PCR of CDR3 regions and iRepertoire HTBI primers were used to build TCR beta libraries. TCRdb used MiXCR to reprocess the multiplex PCR reads, holding one entry per CDR3 protein. The sample gives a few hundred thousand distinct CDR3 sequences, over 15% of which show up once; around a quarter is in the top ten. The CDR3 consists of 16 residues. CDR1 is SGHNT and CDR2 is YENEEA in the germline V gene. V was clipped by 5 bases and J by 6 bases; unmatched bases: 13. This clonotype was recorded many times. Its specificity is unknown. The data were also submitted as part of a second study, on T cells in Graves' hyperthyroidism and ophthalmopathy. That work states: Most thyroid clonotypes with frequency above 0.001 were detected in blood.

The chain employs TRBV11-3 and TRBJ2-1; 7 nucleotides match TRBD2. This material consisted of peripheral blood mononuclear cells (PBMCs), taken at new diagnosis, from a patient treated with antithyroid drugs. The source is a woman in her late teens or twenties with Graves disease. The CDR3 coding sequence is TGTGCCAGCAGCGCGATACAGACCGCGGGGGTCAATGAGCAGTTCTTC. Translation gives CASSAIQTAGVNEQFF. Full variable domain (missing parts from reference TRBV11-3 and TRBJ2-1): EAGVVQSPRYKIIEKKQPVAFWCNPISGHNTLYWYLQNLGQGPELLIRYENEEAVDDSQLPKDRFSAERLKGVDSTLKIQPAELGDSAVYLCASSAIQTAGVNEQFFGPGTRLTVL.